The present entry profiles one T cell receptor (beta chain) with its context. Other nucleotide sequences from this sample produce the same CDR3. Execution of the assay was at deep level. Assay used: immunoSEQ multiplex PCR; TCRdb lists only in-frame clones, some missing. The sample shows millions of clones, approximately 95% of them seen only once. This entry comes from a study of shared clonotypes between healthy human individuals. Terminally differentiated effector memory CD45RA+ cells were excluded by CCR7 positive selection of CD45RO-negative cells. Each sample came from a Caucasian adult donor living in Nashville, Tennessee. In germline, CDR1 is SGHAT, CDR2 FQNNGV. Trimming left V 8 bases short and J 3 bases short, with 5 bases between. This CDR3 region has 10 residues.

The TCR originated in a man aged 18-30 years in good health. The sequenced sample was naive CD8+ T cells sorted from blood. The V call is TRBV11-2, the J call TRBJ2-7; D remains ambiguous. The CDR3 DNA is TGTGCCAGCTCACACTACGAGCAGTACTTC. As protein: CASSHYEQYF.